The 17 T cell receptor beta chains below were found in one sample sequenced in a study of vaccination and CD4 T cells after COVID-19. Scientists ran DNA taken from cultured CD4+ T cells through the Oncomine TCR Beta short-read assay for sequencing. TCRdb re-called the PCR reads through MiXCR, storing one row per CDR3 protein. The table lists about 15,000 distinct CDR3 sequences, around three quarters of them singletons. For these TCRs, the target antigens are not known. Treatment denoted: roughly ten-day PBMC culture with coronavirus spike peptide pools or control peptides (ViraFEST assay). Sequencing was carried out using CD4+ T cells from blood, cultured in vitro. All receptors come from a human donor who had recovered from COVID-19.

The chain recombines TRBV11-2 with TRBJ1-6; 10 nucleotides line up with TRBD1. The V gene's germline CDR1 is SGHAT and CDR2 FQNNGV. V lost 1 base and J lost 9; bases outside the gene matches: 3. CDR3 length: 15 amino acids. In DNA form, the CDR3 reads TGTGCCAGCAGCTTAGGGGACAGGGGTGTTTCACCCCTCCACTTT. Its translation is CASSLGDRGVSPLHF.

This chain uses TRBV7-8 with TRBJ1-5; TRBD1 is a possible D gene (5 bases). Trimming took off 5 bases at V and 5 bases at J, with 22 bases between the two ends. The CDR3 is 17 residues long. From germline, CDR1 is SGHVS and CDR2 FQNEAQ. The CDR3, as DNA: TGTGCCAGCAGCCCAGAGGCCGCGGGACCCACCGATCAGCCCCAGCATTTT. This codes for CASSPEAAGPTDQPQHF.

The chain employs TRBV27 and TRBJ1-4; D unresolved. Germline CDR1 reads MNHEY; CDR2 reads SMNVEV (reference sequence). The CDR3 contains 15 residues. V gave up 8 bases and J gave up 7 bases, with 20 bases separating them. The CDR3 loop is CASPKQFTLSEKLFF. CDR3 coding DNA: TGTGCCAGCCCGAAGCAGTTTACCCTTTCTGAAAAACTGTTTTTT.

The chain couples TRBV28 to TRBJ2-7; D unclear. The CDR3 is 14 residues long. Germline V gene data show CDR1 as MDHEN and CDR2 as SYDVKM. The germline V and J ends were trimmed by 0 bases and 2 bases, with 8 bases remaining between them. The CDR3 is CASSLWDTTYEQYF. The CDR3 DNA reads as TGTGCCAGCAGTTTATGGGATACGACCTACGAGCAGTACTTC.

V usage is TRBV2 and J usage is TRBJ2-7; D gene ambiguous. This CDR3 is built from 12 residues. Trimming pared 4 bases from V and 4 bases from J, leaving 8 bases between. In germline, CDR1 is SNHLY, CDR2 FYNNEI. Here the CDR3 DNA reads TGTGCCAGCAGTGCCTCCCGTTACGAGCAGTACTTC. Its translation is CASSASRYEQYF.

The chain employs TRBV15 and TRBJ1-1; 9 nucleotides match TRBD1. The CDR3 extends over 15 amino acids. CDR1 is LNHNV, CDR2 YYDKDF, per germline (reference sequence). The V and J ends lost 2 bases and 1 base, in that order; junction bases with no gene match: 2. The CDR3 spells CATSRRQGGNTEAFF. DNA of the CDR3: TGTGCCACCAGCAGACGACAGGGGGGGAACACTGAAGCTTTCTTT.

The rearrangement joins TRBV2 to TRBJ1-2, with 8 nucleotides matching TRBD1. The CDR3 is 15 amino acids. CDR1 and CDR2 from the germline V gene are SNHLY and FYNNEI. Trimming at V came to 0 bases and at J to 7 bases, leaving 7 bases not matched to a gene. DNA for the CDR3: TGTGCCAGCAGTGAAGCGGGCAGGGGGCAAGGTGGCTACACCTTC. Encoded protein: CASSEAGRGQGGYTF.

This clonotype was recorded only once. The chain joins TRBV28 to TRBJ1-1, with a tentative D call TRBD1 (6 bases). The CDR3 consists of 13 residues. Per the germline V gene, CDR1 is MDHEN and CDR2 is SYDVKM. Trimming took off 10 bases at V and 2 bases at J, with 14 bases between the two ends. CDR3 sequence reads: CATTRGANTEAFF. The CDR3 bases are TGTGCCACCACGAGGGGGGCTAACACTGAAGCTTTCTTT.

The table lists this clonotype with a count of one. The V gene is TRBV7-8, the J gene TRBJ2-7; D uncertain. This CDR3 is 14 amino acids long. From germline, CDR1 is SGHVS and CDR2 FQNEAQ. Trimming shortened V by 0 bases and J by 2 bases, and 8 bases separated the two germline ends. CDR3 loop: CASSLAGIPYEQYF. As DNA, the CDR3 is TGTGCCAGCAGCTTAGCTGGGATCCCCTACGAGCAGTACTTC. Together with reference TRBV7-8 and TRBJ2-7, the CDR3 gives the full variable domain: GAGVSQSPRYKVAKRGQDVALRCDPISGHVSLFWYQQALGQGPEFLTYFQNEAQLDKSGLPSDRFFAERPEGSVSTLKIQRTQQEDSAVYLCASSLAGIPYEQYFGPGTRLTVT.

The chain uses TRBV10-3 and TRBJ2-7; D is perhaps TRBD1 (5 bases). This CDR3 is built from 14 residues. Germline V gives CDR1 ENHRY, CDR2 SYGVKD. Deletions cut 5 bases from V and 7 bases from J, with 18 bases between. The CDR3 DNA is TGTGCCATCAGTCCAACACAGGACCGTTGGGAGCAGTACTTC. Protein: CAISPTQDRWEQYF.

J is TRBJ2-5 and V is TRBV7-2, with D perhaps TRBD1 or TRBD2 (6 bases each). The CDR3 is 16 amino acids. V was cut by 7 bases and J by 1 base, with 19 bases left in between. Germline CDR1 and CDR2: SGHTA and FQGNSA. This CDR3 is CASTARGAGLQETQYF. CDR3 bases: TGTGCCAGCACAGCGAGGGGGGCGGGTCTCCAAGAGACCCAGTACTTC.

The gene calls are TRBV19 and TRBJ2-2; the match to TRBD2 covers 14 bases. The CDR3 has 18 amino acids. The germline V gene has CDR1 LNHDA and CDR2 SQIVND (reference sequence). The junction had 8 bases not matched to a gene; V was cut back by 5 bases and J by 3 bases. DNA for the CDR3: TGTGCCAGTAGTGCCGGGACTAGCGGGAGAGGGTACACCGGGGAGCTGTTTTTT. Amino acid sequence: CASSAGTSGRGYTGELFF.

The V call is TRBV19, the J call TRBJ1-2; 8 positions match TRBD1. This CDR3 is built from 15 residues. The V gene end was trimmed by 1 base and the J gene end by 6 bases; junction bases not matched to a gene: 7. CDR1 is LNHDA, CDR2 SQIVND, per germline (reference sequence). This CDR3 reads CASSIGGQGIDGYTF. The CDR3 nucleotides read TGTGCCAGTAGTATAGGAGGACAGGGCATTGATGGCTACACCTTC.

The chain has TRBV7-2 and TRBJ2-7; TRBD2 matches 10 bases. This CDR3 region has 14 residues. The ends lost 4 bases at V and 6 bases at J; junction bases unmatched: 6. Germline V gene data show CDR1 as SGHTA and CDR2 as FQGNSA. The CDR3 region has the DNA TGTGCCAGCAGCTCGCGGACTAGCGGAGGCGAGCAGTACTTC. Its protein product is CASSSRTSGGEQYF.

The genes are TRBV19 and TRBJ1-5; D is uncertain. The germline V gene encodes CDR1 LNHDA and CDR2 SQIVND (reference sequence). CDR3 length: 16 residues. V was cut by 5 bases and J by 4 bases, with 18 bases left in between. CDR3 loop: CASSPSGGSGNQPQHF. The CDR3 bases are TGTGCCAGTAGTCCCTCTGGAGGGTCGGGGAATCAGCCCCAGCATTTT. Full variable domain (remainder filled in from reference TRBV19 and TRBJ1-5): DGGITQSPKYLFRKEGQNVTLSCEQNLNHDAMYWYRQDPGQGLRLIYYSQIVNDFQKGDIAEGYSVSREKKESFPLTVTSAQKNPTAFYLCASSPSGGSGNQPQHFGDGTRLSIL.

CDR3: CASSTPGRNGQETQYF. CDR3 DNA sequence: TGTGCCAGTAGTACCCCGGGACGCAATGGCCAAGAGACCCAGTACTTC. The gene calls are TRBV19 and TRBJ2-5, with D perhaps given as TRBD1 or TRBD2 (5 bases each). This CDR3 is built from 16 residues. Trimming removed 4 bases from V and 1 base from J, with 16 bases in between. Germline V gene sequence: CDR1 LNHDA, CDR2 SQIVND (reference sequence).

CDR3 coding DNA: TGTGCCAGCAGCTTAGAGACAGGCCCCCCTGGCGAGCAGTACTTC. It yields the protein CASSLETGPPGEQYF. The V gene is TRBV7-2, the J gene TRBJ2-7; weak D call: TRBD1 (6 bases). Germline values: CDR1 SGHTA, CDR2 FQGNSA. The CDR3 is made up of 15 amino acids. Deletions cut 1 base from V and 6 bases from J, with 16 bases between.